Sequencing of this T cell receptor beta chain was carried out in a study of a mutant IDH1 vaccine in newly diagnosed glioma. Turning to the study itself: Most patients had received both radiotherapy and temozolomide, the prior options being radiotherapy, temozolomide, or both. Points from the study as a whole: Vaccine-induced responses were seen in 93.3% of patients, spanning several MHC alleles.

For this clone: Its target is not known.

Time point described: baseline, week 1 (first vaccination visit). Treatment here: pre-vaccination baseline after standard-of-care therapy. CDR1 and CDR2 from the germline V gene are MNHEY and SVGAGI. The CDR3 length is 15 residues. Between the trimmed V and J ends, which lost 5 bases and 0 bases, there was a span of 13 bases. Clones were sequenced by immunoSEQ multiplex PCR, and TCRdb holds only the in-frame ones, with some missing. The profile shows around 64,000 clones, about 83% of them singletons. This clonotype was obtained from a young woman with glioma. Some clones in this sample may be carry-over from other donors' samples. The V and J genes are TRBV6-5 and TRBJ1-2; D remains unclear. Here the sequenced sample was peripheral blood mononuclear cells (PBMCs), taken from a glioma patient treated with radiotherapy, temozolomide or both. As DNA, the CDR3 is TGTGCCAGCAGTGGGAGCGCCACCCCTAACTATGGCTACACCTTC. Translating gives CASSGSATPNYGYTF.